This TCR beta chain was sequenced in a study of T cell responses to AZD1222 COVID-19 vaccine (dated by TCRdb to the early 2020s). Looking at the study overall: A total of approximately 250 trial participants underwent TCR sequencing, of whom approximately 200 had received two doses of AZD1222 and around 25 had received two doses of the MenACWY control vaccine. Enrollment into the trials was organized by age into subgroups of 18-55, 56-69 and 70-plus years, and those subgroups contained roughly 150, 30 and 60 TCR-sequenced participants, respectively. The paper's findings and limits, for the study overall: Because no day 14 peak-response samples were available, repertoires were characterized only after the peak T cell response. Participants were mostly white British, with more females than males. The authors suggested clonal diversity may have been underestimated. A significant rise in spike-specific TCR breadth and depth was observed after two AZD1222 doses relative to day 0 and relative to MenACWY recipients. Conclusions about previously exposed vaccinees are limited, since just 6 or 7 AZD1222 recipients were seropositive for SARS-CoV-2 at baseline. The vaccine-associated CD4 TCRs covered the entire spike protein, and the dominant responses fell in regions 160-218 and 743-854. Nearly half of unique spike-specific TCRs reportedly recognized epitopes outside regions mutated in the B.1.351 and B.1.1.7 variants. In the small 56-69-year group, the increase in depth fell short of significance, most likely because of low power.

This specimen's time point label, interpreted: about 28 days (+/-7) after the second vaccine dose. Interpreted using the paper, the treatment or condition label stands for: meningococcal conjugate vaccine given as trial control. Samples from vaccinated people were obtained from the UK trials COV001 and COV002, which included a single-blind randomized controlled phase 2/3 trial of AZD1222 (ChAdOx1 nCoV-19) in healthy adults. For TCRbeta chain sequencing, PBMC samples from trial participants were taken at day 0 and at day 28 after the second dose. With respect to this clone: Its antigen is not yet known. No much larger clone exists at a distance of one base, and base qualities are not known.

Measured from the cysteine to the phenylalanine, the CDR3 is 16 residues long. Only CDR3 DNA is held: 48 bases, read in frame from base 1. The junction shows trimming of 7 bases on V and 0 bases on J, and the gene matches do not reach 10 bases of it. According to the germline V gene, CDR1 reads SGHRS and CDR2 reads YFSETQ. The CDR3 regions of human TCRbeta chains were analyzed by immunosequencing. Under the source paper's analysis protocol: TCRs in the repertoires were compared against a reference library of SARS-CoV-2-specific TCRs that had been generated with the MIRA antigen-specificity platform. Breadth meant the fraction of unique TCRs that were SARS-CoV-2-associated, whereas depth meant the fraction of total T cells that were SARS-CoV-2-associated. Using the MIRA data, each spike-specific TCR was assigned both to the spike region to which the TCR was reactive and to a CD4 or CD8 class. Log10-transformed breadth and depth values were compared by one-way ANOVA with Sidak's multiple comparisons tests. What TCRdb holds here is the immuneACCESS table cut down to in-frame rearrangements. Part of the clones is not present; checked against another copy, under half of the missing clones reflect an unresolved V gene, and the others are unexplained. That table gives V, J and clone size, and the DNA gave D and trimming. Present in this sample are about 200,000 clones, around 90% of which were seen just once. The top ten constitute 3.6% of the sample.

Sequenced here: peripheral blood, sampled 28 days after the second dose of the MenACWY control vaccine. The clonotype comes from an adult who received the MenACWY meningococcal vaccine as a control. The rearranged chain carries TRBV5-1 and TRBJ2-7, with TRBD2 matching 10 junction bases. The CDR3: CASSPRTSGNSYEQYF. The DNA sequence is given as TGCGCCAGCTCCCCCAGGACTAGCGGAAACTCCTACGAGCAGTACTTC.